Presented here are 21 T cell receptor beta chains from one specimen sequenced in a study of blood T cell repertoires in COVID-19. Data came from immunoSEQ multiplex PCR; TCRdb stores just in-frame clones and leaves some out. The table records hundreds of thousands of clones, about 87% of them present only once. Sequenced sample: PBMCs or T cells enriched from blood (not recorded which). The source is a man between 40 and 49 years old in a cohort exposed to, infected with or recovered from COVID-19 (not recorded which).

This clone showed up just a few times. The V gene is TRBV15, the J gene TRBJ1-1; possible D gene TRBD1, 5 bases. CDR1 is LNHNV and CDR2 is YYDKDF in the germline V gene (reference sequence). V shed 2 bases and J shed 7 bases, with 14 bases lying between them. This CDR3 is built from 14 residues. CDR3 in DNA: TGTGCCACCAGCAGACTTCAGGGCGTTGGTGAAGCTTTCTTT. This gives the protein CATSRLQGVGEAFF.

The chain has TRBV7-9 and TRBJ2-5, with TRBD2 matching over 10 bases. Losses at the gene ends were 2 bases for V and 4 bases for J; bases not matched to a gene: 4. The V gene's germline CDR1 is SEHNR and CDR2 FQNEAQ (reference sequence). The CDR3 totals 15 residues. CDR3 residues: CASSLLAGERETQYF. In DNA, the CDR3 is TGTGCCAGCAGCTTACTAGCGGGAGAAAGAGAGACCCAGTACTTC.

CDR3 DNA: TGTGCCAGTAGTAATCGGCAGGGCTCAAATGAAAAACTGTTTTTT. This encodes CASSNRQGSNEKLFF. The chain uses TRBV19 and TRBJ1-4; tentative D call: TRBD1 (5 bases). This CDR3 has 15 amino acids. CDR1 is LNHDA and CDR2 is SQIVND in the germline V gene (reference sequence). V lost 4 bases, J lost 5 bases, and 14 bases lay in between.

The CDR3 sequence: CASSLKYSGAGETQYF. In DNA form, the CDR3 reads TGTGCCAGCAGCTTAAAGTATTCAGGGGCTGGAGAGACCCAGTACTTC. The rearrangement uses TRBV7-9 and TRBJ2-5, with a possible D match to TRBD1 (6 bases). The CDR3 contains 16 residues. Per germline, CDR1 SEHNR and CDR2 FQNEAQ (reference sequence). Trimming took off 2 bases at V and 4 bases at J, with 17 bases between the two ends. The full variable domain, with the rest looked up from reference TRBV7-9 and TRBJ2-5, is DTGVSQNPRHKITKRGQNVTFRCDPISEHNRLYWYRQTLGQGPEFLTYFQNEAQLEKSRLLSDRFSAERPKGSFSTLEIQRTEQGDSAMYLCASSLKYSGAGETQYFGPGTRLLVL.

This chain uses TRBV6-5 with TRBJ1-5, with 7 bases lining up with TRBD1. V lost 4 bases to trimming and J lost 1 base; unmatched junction nucleotides: 7. This CDR3 spans 16 amino acids. CDR1 is MNHEY and CDR2 is SVGAGI in the germline V gene. CDR3 sequence (DNA): TGTGCCAGCAGTTCTGACAGGGTGGGGAGCAATCAGCCCCAGCATTTT. Its protein is CASSSDRVGSNQPQHF.

V gene TRBV18 combines with J gene TRBJ2-7; possible D gene TRBD1, 6 bases. Germline V gives CDR1 KGHSH, CDR2 LQKENI. This CDR3 has 14 residues. With 1 base removed from V and 2 bases from J, the gap between germline ends came to 9 bases. For the CDR3, the DNA is TGTGCCAGCTCACCACTTGCAGGGGCCTACGAGCAGTACTTC. Its translation: CASSPLAGAYEQYF.

This sequence joins TRBV6-6 and TRBJ2-3; D ambiguous. V dropped 7 bases and J dropped 6 bases, with 11 bases sitting between them. Germline loops: CDR1 MNHNY, CDR2 SVGAGI (reference sequence). The CDR3 is 12 residues long. CDR3: CASNTDADTQYF. For the CDR3, the DNA is TGTGCCAGCAACACAGACGCGGATACGCAGTATTTT.

The rearrangement joins TRBV10-1 to TRBJ2-3; 9 nucleotides match TRBD2. The CDR3 runs to 16 residues. The germline V gene has CDR1 WNHNN and CDR2 SYGVQD (reference sequence). J was trimmed by 6 bases and V by 3 bases; bases with no gene match: 10. CDR3 DNA: TGCGCCAGCAGTGATCGGGCGGGAGGGCCCTGGGATACGCAGTATTTT. Its translation is CASSDRAGGPWDTQYF.

Comment on this clone: An end of the junction does not agree with germline; a read error may underlie this. This chain joins TRBV10-1 and TRBJ1-1; D ambiguous. The CDR3 is 13 residues long. The germline gives CDR1 WNHNN, CDR2 SYGVQD (reference sequence). The CDR3 spells CASSESTLATQLF. CDR3 sequence (DNA): TGCGCCAGCAGTGAGTCGACTCTGGCGACCCAGCTTTTT.

The rearrangement links TRBV7-2 to TRBJ1-6; 7 nucleotides align to TRBD1. The CDR3 length is 14 residues. CDR1 is SGHTA and CDR2 is FQGNSA in the germline V gene. Trimming cost V 2 bases and J 6 bases; bases outside gene matches: 1. As DNA, the CDR3 is TGTGCCAGCAGCTTAAGACAGGGTAATTCACCCCTCCACTTT. This translates into CASSLRQGNSPLHF.

The gene calls are TRBV2 and TRBJ2-7; possibly TRBD2 for D (6 bases). Germline CDR1 SNHLY, CDR2 FYNNEI. The CDR3 sequence is 13 residues long. V was cut by 8 bases and J by 2 bases, with 13 bases left in between. CDR3 sequence reads: CASGGTDTYEQYF. The CDR3 region has the DNA TGTGCCAGCGGAGGGACGGATACCTACGAGCAGTACTTC.

The chain recombines TRBV19 with TRBJ2-3; 9 positions agree with TRBD2. With V trimmed by 4 bases and J by 2 bases, 4 bases remained unmatched. Germline V gene data show CDR1 as LNHDA and CDR2 as SQIVND (reference sequence). This CDR3 comprises 15 residues. The CDR3 region has the DNA TGTGCCAGTAGTAATAGCGGGGGAAACACAGATACGCAGTATTTT. Amino acids: CASSNSGGNTDTQYF.

A few counts support this clone. The chain carries TRBV6-5 and TRBJ2-7; TRBD2 might be the D (6 bases). CDR1 is MNHEY and CDR2 is SVGAGI in the germline V gene. V lost 6 bases to trimming and J lost 4 bases, with 16 bases between them. The CDR3 runs to 14 residues. The CDR3 is CASREAGLTYEQYF. The DNA of the CDR3 is TGTGCCAGCAGAGAGGCGGGATTGACTTACGAGCAGTACTTC.

The chain couples TRBV29-1 to TRBJ1-6; D perhaps matches TRBD1 (5 bases). V lost 3 bases, J lost 14 bases, and 17 bases lay in between. The CDR3 contains 13 residues. Germline CDR1 and CDR2: SQVTM and ANQGSEA. For the CDR3, the DNA is TGCAGCGTTGAGGGCAGGACACCCTTGGCCCTCCACTTT. This codes for CSVEGRTPLALHF.

The chain recombines TRBV30 with TRBJ2-7; TRBD2 aligns across 9 bases. Germline trimming cut 0 bases from V and 4 bases from J; bases unmatched to any gene: 7. Germline CDR1 reads GTSNPN; CDR2 reads SVGIG (reference sequence). There are 15 residues in the CDR3. CDR3 bases: TGTGCCTGGAGTGTACAAGGACTAGCGTCATACGAGCAGTACTTC. Residues: CAWSVQGLASYEQYF.

J is TRBJ2-1 and V is TRBV10-1; 9 bases match TRBD2. This CDR3 is 15 amino acids long. The germline V gene has CDR1 WNHNN and CDR2 SYGVQD (reference sequence). The V gene end was trimmed by 4 bases and the J gene end by 7 bases; junction bases not matched to a gene: 8. DNA for the CDR3: TGCGCCAGCAGTGGGTTAGCGGGAGTGGGAAATGAGCAGTTCTTC. Its translation: CASSGLAGVGNEQFF.

The chain uses TRBV2 and TRBJ2-7; 10 positions match TRBD2. J lost 1 base, V lost 8 bases, and 2 bases had no gene match. The germline CDR1 and CDR2 sequences are SNHLY and FYNNEI. This CDR3 region has 13 residues. CDR3 loop: CASGTSVSYEQYF. In nucleotides, the CDR3 is TGTGCCAGCGGGACTAGCGTATCCTACGAGCAGTACTTC. The variable domain in full, with the rest retrieved from reference TRBV2 and TRBJ2-7, is EPEVTQTPSHQVTQMGQEVILRCVPISNHLYFYWYRQILGQKVEFLVSFYNNEISEKSEIFDDQFSVERPDGSNFTLKIRSTKLEDSAMYFCASGTSVSYEQYFGPGTRLTVT.

The V gene is TRBV2, the J gene TRBJ2-7; 12 bases are a match to TRBD2. The CDR3 consists of 16 residues. Trimming at V came to 7 bases and at J to 1 base, leaving 8 bases not matched to a gene. Germline V lookup: CDR1 SNHLY, CDR2 FYNNEI. The DNA for the CDR3 is TGTGCCAGCACCCAAGACACTAGCGGGGGGTCCTACGAGCAGTACTTC. Its translation is CASTQDTSGGSYEQYF.

Points on this clone: The same CDR3 is also encoded by other DNA sequences in this sample. Written as DNA, the CDR3 is TGTGCCAGCAGCCAACAGGGGGTATCTGGAAACACCATATATTTT. Translated: CASSQQGVSGNTIYF. The chain employs TRBV3-1 (or the pseudogene TRBV3-2) and TRBJ1-3, with TRBD1 matching 7 bases. Germline CDR1 LGHDT, CDR2 YNNKEL (reference sequence). The junction had 2 bases not matched to a gene; V was cut back by 2 bases and J by 1 base. CDR3 length equals 15 residues.

This clone appeared a single time. This rearrangement joins TRBV28 to TRBJ2-5; perhaps TRBD1 as D (5 bases). The length of the CDR3 is 13 residues. V was shortened by 2 bases and J by 2 bases, with 6 bases between the two germline ends. CDR1 and CDR2 (germline): MDHEN, SYDVKM. For the CDR3, the DNA is TGTGCCAGCAGTTTAAAGGGGCAAGAGACCCAGTACTTC. It yields the protein CASSLKGQETQYF.

V gene TRBV3-1 (or the pseudogene TRBV3-2) combines with J gene TRBJ1-2; D may be TRBD1 (6 bases). The CDR3 has 15 amino acids. The germline V gene has CDR1 LGHDT and CDR2 YNNKEL (reference sequence). Trimming shortened V by 3 bases and J by 1 base, and 12 bases separated the two germline ends. Here the CDR3 DNA reads TGTGCCAGCAGCCATTGGACAGTCCTTAACTATGGCTACACCTTC. The encoded protein is CASSHWTVLNYGYTF.